This TCR beta chain comes out of a study of shared clonotypes between healthy human individuals. Overall study findings and caveats: Despite large depth, sorted-subset datasets appeared incompletely sequenced. Exclusively blood specimens were collected; tissue repertoires likely differ.

This CDR3 region has 15 residues. V was clipped by 1 base and J by 0 bases, with 10 bases between them. Germline CDR1 and CDR2: ENHRY and SYGVKD. The investigators split CD4+ cells into a CD45RA+ naive subset and a CD45RA-negative memory subset. Note on this clone: The antigen is not known.

The protocol was immunoSEQ multiplex PCR, while the TCRdb copy is restricted to in-frame clones and leaves out a portion. Of about 1 million clones listed, about 75% are singletons. The chain combines TRBV10-3 with TRBJ2-7, with D hard to call. The origin of this receptor is a man aged 18 to 35 in good health. The sample taken for sequencing was memory CD4+ T cells sorted from blood. Subset defined: CD45RA-negative fraction. The CDR3 sequence: CAISELAALSYEQYF. The CDR3, as DNA: TGTGCCATCAGTGAGTTGGCAGCCCTCTCCTACGAGCAGTACTTC.